The sequence of this T cell receptor beta chain was determined in a study of blood T cells in healthy people across ages (dated by TCRdb to between 2014 and 2016). In the study overall: In model experiments, roughly one uniquely barcoded TCR beta cDNA molecule per two T cells was captured by template switching. The donors were divided into four age groups: young (average around 16 years), middle-aged (almost 40), aged (about 60) and long-lived (about 79). To track age-related changes in TCR beta repertoire diversity, the study relied on deep sequencing normalized with unique cDNA molecular identifiers. The study analyzed two additional independent replicas of 1 million unique cDNA reads from the same blood draw for two donors, one aged 18 to 30 and one aged 80 or older. To avoid experimental bias, donors of different ages were spread randomly across the sequencing lanes.

With regard to this clonotype: Its antigen remains undetermined. Base qualities are not at hand, and no much larger clone is one base apart.

Donors were a few dozen systemically healthy Caucasian individuals from Russia aged 6 to 90 years. About 10 milliliters of peripheral blood were drawn from each donor into EDTA-treated Vacutainer tubes. Ficoll-Paque density-gradient centrifugation was used to isolate PBMCs, with at least 6.5 million per sample. Trizol reagent was used to extract total RNA from the PBMCs, yielding at least 6 micrograms per sample. For every donor, flow cytometry on a PBMC aliquot measured the percentage of naive CD45RAhigh/CD27high T cells. Receptor libraries were prepared by 5' RACE. Instrument on record: Illumina HiSeq 2500. The second PCR ran for about 6 to 11 cycles and used a J-beta primer mix along with a sample-barcoded 5' primer. Each TCR beta cDNA molecule received a unique molecular identifier from a template-switch 5' adaptor carrying 12 random nucleotides. Each sample yielded at least 3 million CDR3-containing paired-end reads. The Mint cDNA synthesis kit, primed by a TRBC-specific oligonucleotide, was used to synthesize first-strand cDNA from all RNA. Following uracil-DNA glycosylase treatment, all cDNA underwent a first 18-cycle PCR with the universal primers M1SS and BC2_uni_R. From the authors' description of their analysis: Each sample was normalized by randomly selecting 1 million high-quality reads, each carrying a distinct molecular identifier. Reads sharing molecular identifiers were discarded rather than binned into consensus sequences. MiTCR, with a Q25 quality threshold and the strictest error-elimination algorithm, was used for CDR3 identification, clonotype clustering and error correction. A nonparametric unseen species model with Euler transformation was used to estimate a lower bound on total TCR beta diversity. The raw public data were reprocessed by TCRdb itself: fastp quality trimming at Q25, MiXCR clonotype calling, in-frame beta chains only. Duplicate CDR3 protein sequences are folded into a single record with the most common DNA and genes. The V and J calls follow TCRdb's processing rather than the paper's. The sample profile shows about 1.6 million distinct CDR3 sequences; around 35% of them were found once. The ten largest clones add up to approximately 10% of the sample.

Overall study results and their limits: Bulk unsorted PBMC profiling prevented conclusive comparison of naive and antigen-experienced compartments. Donor CMV infection status was unknown, potentially confounding age-related changes in expanded clonotypes. Compared with the aged group, the long-lived group had more naive CD4+ T cells, fewer expanded clones and increased TCR diversity, a pattern suggesting age selection. Total diversity estimates from one million sequenced T cells were considered lower bounds and underestimates. There was a strong correlation between observed TCR beta diversity and the percentage of naive T cells measured by flow cytometry. Observed TCR beta diversity per million T cells fell roughly linearly with age, and a significant reduction was already apparent by age about 36.

Material: blood. The receptor was derived from a woman in her twenties or thirties in good health.

The nucleotide sequence reads TGTGCCAGCAGCAGGGGACTGCATAGCAATCAGCCCCAGCATTTT. It codes for CASSRGLHSNQPQHF. The rearrangement combines TRBV5-8 with TRBJ1-5, and TRBD1 may be the D gene, going by 5 matching bases. The CDR1 and CDR2 encoded by the germline V gene are SGHTS and YDEGEE. Cut back by 4 bases and 0 bases, the V and J ends lie 11 bases apart. Including the terminal cysteine and phenylalanine, the CDR3 comprises 15 residues. Only the CDR3 part of the read is kept: 45 bases, read in frame from the first base.